The T cell receptor (beta chain) described here comes from a study of molecular identifiers for immune sequencing clone quantification. Naive CD8 T cells, phenotype CD8+CD4-CCR7+CD45RA+, were sorted. The CDR3 is made up of 12 amino acids. The V end lost 5 bases, the J end lost 10 bases, and 14 bases lay between the germline ends. CDR1 and CDR2 from the germline V gene are GTSNPN and SVGIG (reference sequence). This clonotype was observed at least ten times. Its antigen is not identified. Making the bulk TCR libraries relied on previously described methods and listed TCR primers. MiXCR was run by TCRdb on the PCR reads, yielding one entry per CDR3 protein. The sample has about 640,000 distinct CDR3 sequences, 15% to 20% seen once. General study findings and limits: Highly expanded clones may be undercounted when identical TCR molecules share barcodes.

The clonotype originates from a human donor in good health. Some libraries in this study had Jurkat cell RNA spiked in. Sequencing was carried out using naive CD8+ T cells from blood, with Jurkat cell RNA spiked in. Subset given: FACS-sorted CD8+CD4-CCR7+CD45RA+ naive T cells. The rearrangement uses TRBV30 and TRBJ1-4, with unresolved D. The DNA for the CDR3 is TGTGCCTGGGGAGACGGGTCGGGAAAACTGTTTTTT. Translation gives CAWGDGSGKLFF.